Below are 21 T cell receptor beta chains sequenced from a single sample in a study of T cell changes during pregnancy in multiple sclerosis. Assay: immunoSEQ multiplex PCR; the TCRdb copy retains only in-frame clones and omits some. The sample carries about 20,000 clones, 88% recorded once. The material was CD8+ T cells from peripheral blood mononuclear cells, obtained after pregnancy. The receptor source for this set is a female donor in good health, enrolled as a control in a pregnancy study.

CDR3 protein: CAWGLAGTTDTQYF. The CDR3 DNA follows: TGTGCCTGGGGACTAGCGGGGACCACAGATACGCAGTATTTT. The chain uses TRBV30 and TRBJ2-3; TRBD2 matches 12 bases. J lost 2 bases, V lost 5 bases, and 2 bases had no gene match. This CDR3 is 14 amino acids long. Germline V gives CDR1 GTSNPN, CDR2 SVGIG (reference sequence).

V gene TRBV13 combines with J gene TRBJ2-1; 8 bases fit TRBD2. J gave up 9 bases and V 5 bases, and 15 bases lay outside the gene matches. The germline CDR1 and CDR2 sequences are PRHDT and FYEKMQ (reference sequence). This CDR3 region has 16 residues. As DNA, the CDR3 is TGTGCCAGCAGCAGGACTACCAGCGGGGGTAAAGGTGAGCAGTTCTTC. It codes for CASSRTTSGGKGEQFF.

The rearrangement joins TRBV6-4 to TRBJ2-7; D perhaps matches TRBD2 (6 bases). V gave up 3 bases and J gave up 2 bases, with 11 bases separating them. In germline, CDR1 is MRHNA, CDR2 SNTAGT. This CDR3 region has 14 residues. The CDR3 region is CASSEGGGTYEQYF. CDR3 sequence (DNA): TGTGCCAGCAGTGAAGGCGGCGGGACCTACGAGCAGTACTTC.

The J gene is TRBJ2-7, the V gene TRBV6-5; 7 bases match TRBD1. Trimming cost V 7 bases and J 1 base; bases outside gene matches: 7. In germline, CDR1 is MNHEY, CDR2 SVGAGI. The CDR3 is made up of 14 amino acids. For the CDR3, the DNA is TGTGCCAGCAAAGACAGGGATTTGTCCTACGAGCAGTACTTC. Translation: CASKDRDLSYEQYF.

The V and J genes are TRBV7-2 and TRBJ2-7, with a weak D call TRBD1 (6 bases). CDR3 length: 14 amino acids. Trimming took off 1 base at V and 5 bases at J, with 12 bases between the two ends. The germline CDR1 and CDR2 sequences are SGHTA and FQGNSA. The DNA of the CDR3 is TGTGCCAGCAGCTTAGAGACAGGCATGGACGAGCAGTACTTC. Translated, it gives CASSLETGMDEQYF.

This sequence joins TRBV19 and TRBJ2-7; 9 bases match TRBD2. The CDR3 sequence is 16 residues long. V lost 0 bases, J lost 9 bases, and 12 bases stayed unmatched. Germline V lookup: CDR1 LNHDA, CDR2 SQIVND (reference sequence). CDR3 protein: CASSIDLETSGLGQYF. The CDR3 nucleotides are TGTGCCAGTAGTATAGACCTAGAGACTAGCGGCTTAGGGCAGTACTTC.

Here the CDR3 reads CASSPTSTFFEQYF. DNA for the CDR3: TGTGCCAGTAGCCCGACTAGTACCTTCTTCGAGCAGTACTTC. The chain links TRBV19 to TRBJ2-7; maybe TRBD2 (6 bases). From germline, CDR1 is LNHDA and CDR2 SQIVND (reference sequence). The CDR3 runs to 14 residues. V gave up 6 bases and J gave up 6 bases, with 18 bases separating them.

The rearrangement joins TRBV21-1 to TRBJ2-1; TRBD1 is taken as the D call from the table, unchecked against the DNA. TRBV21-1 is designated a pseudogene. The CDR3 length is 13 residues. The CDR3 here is CASRFRGLNEQFF. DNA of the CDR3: TGTGCCAGCAGATTCAGGGGCCTCAATGAGCAGTTCTTC.

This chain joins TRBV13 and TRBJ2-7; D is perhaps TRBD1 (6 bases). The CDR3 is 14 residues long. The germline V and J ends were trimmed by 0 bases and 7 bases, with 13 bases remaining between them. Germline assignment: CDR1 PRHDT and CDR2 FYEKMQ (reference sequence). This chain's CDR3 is CASSLGTGPLEQYF. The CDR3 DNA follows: TGTGCCAGCAGCTTAGGGACAGGCCCCCTGGAGCAGTACTTC.

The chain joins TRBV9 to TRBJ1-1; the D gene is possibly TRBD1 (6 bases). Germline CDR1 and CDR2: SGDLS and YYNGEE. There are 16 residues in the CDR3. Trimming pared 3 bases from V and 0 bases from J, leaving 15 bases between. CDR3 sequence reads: CASSAGQQGLNTEAFF. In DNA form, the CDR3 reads TGTGCCAGCAGCGCGGGTCAACAGGGCCTGAACACTGAAGCTTTCTTT.

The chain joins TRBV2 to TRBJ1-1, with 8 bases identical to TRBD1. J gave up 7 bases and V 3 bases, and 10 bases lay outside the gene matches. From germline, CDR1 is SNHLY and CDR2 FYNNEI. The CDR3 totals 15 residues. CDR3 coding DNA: TGTGCCAGCAGTGATCCCCGGGACAGGATTGGTGAAGCTTTCTTT. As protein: CASSDPRDRIGEAFF.

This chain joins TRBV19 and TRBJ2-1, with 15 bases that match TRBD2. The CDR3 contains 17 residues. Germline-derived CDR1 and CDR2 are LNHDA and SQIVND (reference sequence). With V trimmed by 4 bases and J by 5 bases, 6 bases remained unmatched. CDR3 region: CASSTPGLAGGDNEQFF. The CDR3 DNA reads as TGTGCCAGTAGTACCCCGGGACTAGCGGGAGGTGACAATGAGCAGTTCTTC.

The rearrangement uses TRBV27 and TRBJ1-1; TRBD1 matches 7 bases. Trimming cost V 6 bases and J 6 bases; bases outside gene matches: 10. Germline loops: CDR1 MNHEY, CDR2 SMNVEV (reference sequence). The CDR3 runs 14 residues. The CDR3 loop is CASSRGPDRAEAFF. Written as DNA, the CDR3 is TGTGCCAGCAGCCGTGGACCCGACAGGGCTGAAGCTTTCTTT.

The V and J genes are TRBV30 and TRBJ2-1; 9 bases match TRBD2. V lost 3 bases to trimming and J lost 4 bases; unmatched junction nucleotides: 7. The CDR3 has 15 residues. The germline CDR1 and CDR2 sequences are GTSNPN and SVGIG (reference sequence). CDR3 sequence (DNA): TGTGCCTGGAGCCCTAGCGGGAATGAGTACAATGAGCAGTTCTTC. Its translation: CAWSPSGNEYNEQFF.

The chain's CDR3 is CASSPHYPTGRYGYTF. CDR3 coding DNA: TGTGCCAGCTCACCACATTACCCGACAGGCCGATATGGCTACACCTTC. The chain combines TRBV18 with TRBJ1-2; D possibly corresponds to TRBD1 (6 bases). The CDR3 sequence is 16 residues long. Germline CDR1 and CDR2: KGHSH and LQKENI. V shed 1 base and J shed 5 bases, with 17 bases lying between them.

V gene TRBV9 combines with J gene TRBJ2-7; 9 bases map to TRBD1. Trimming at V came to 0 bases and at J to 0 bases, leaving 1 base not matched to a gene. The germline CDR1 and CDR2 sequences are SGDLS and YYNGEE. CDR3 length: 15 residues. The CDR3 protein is CASSVGTGVSYEQYF. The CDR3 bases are TGTGCCAGCAGCGTAGGGACAGGGGTCTCCTACGAGCAGTACTTC. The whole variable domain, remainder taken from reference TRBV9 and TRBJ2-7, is DSGVTQTPKHLITATGQRVTLRCSPRSGDLSVYWYQQSLDQGLQFLIQYYNGEERAKGNILERFSAQQFPDLHSELNLSSLELGDSALYFCASSVGTGVSYEQYFGPGTRLTVT.

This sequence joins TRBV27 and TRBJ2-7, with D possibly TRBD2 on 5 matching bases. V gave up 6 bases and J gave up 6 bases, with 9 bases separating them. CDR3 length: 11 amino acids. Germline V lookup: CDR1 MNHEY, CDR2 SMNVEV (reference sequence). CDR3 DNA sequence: TGTGCCAGCAGCTTTGGAGGCGAGCAGTACTTC. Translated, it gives CASSFGGEQYF.

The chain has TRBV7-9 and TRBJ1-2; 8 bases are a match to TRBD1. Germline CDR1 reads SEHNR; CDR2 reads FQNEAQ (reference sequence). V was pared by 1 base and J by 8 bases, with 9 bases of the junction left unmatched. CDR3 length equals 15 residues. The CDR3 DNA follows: TGTGCCAGCAGCTTAGGGATGGACAGGGTGAAAGGCTACACCTTC. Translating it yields CASSLGMDRVKGYTF.

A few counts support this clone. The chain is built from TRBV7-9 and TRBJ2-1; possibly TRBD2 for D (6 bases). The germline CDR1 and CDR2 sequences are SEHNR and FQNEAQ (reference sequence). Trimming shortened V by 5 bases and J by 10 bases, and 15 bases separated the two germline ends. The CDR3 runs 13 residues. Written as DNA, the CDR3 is TGTGCCAGCAGCGCGGGATATGGGGGGGAGCAGTTCTTC. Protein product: CASSAGYGGEQFF.

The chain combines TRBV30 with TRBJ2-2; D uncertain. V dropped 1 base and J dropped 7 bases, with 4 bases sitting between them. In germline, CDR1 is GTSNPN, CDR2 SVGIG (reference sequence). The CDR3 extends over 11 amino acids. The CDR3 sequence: CAWSESGELFF. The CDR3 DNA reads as TGTGCCTGGAGTGAGAGCGGGGAGCTGTTTTTT.

The DNA of the CDR3 is TGTGCCATCAGTGACGACAGGGGAATTGAAGCTTTCTTT. This gives the protein CAISDDRGIEAFF. The chain is built from TRBV10-3 and TRBJ1-1; TRBD1 agrees at 8 bases. The junction had 4 bases not matched to a gene; V was cut back by 3 bases and J by 7 bases. The CDR3 is 13 residues long. CDR1 ENHRY and CDR2 SYGVKD come from the germline V gene.